This T cell receptor beta chain was identified in a study of CD8 T cells in Susac syndrome. Findings and caveats of the study: By the study's own acknowledgment, its TCR sequencing and HLA analysis included relatively few individuals.

Random hexamers primed reverse transcription of roughly 0.45 to 1 ug RNA. With immunoSEQ multiplex PCR, TCR beta CDR3 was amplified across 54 Vbeta and 13 Jbeta. A single record per CDR3 protein comes from TCRdb applying MiXCR to the immunoSEQ multiplex PCR reads. The sample contains 180,000 or so distinct CDR3 sequences, around 95% of which appear only once. This CDR3 contains 15 residues. V was cut by 4 bases and J by 1 base, with 14 bases left in between. The germline V gene has CDR1 MGHDK and CDR2 SYGVNS. This clonotype has only one observation. Its antigen is not known. Sequencing of TCR beta covered CD8+ and CD4+ T cells obtained from blood. TEMRA cells were FACS-enriched, with CD8+ and CD4+ T cells isolated negatively.

V gene TRBV25-1 combines with J gene TRBJ2-7, with D tentatively TRBD1 (5 bases). The sequence derives from a human donor in good health. Sequencing was performed on CD4+ T cells from PBMCs. This CDR3 is CASSADSSFSYEQYF. The CDR3 DNA is TGTGCCAGCAGTGCCGACAGCAGCTTTTCCTACGAGCAGTACTTC.